The 10 T cell receptor beta chains presented below share a single source sample, sequenced in a study of cytomegalovirus exposure and HLA in healthy donors. PCR amplification relied on 60 Vbeta primers (plus 13 Jbeta primers). Profiled with immunoSEQ multiplex PCR; TCRdb holds only in-frame clones, not every one. The sample carries some 140,000 clones, 60% to 80% recorded once. The sample taken for sequencing was PBMCs. These receptors were collected from a man aged 18 to 35 in good health and CMV-seronegative.

This rearrangement joins TRBV2 to TRBJ1-1, with TRBD1 matching 9 bases. CDR1 is SNHLY and CDR2 is FYNNEI in the germline V gene. After removal of 7 bases from V and 3 bases from J, the junction contained 3 bases not matched to a gene. The CDR3 extends over 13 amino acids. In DNA, the CDR3 is TGTGCCAGCATGAGGGACAGGGACACTGAAGCTTTCTTT. Its protein is CASMRDRDTEAFF.

The V and J genes are TRBV4-2 and TRBJ2-4; TRBD1 agrees at 7 bases. The CDR3 loop spans 19 amino acids. Trimming took 0 bases from V and 7 from J; bases not matched to a gene: 18. The germline V gene encodes CDR1 LGHNA and CDR2 YNFKEQ. The CDR3 protein is CASSQDIPPTRQGRNIQYF. Here the CDR3 DNA reads TGTGCCAGCAGCCAAGATATTCCCCCCACACGACAGGGACGCAACATTCAGTACTTC.

The chain links TRBV6-1 to TRBJ1-2, with 7 bases identical to TRBD1. The CDR3 is made up of 14 amino acids. Germline V gene lookup returns CDR1 MNHNS and CDR2 SASEGT. The V gene end was trimmed by 5 bases and the J gene end by 2 bases; junction bases not matched to a gene: 5. The CDR3 sequence: CASSTDRANYGYTF. The CDR3 DNA reads as TGTGCCAGCAGTACCGACAGGGCAAACTATGGCTACACCTTC.

The chain couples TRBV5-5 to TRBJ1-2, with no clear D. The CDR3 extends over 11 amino acids. CDR1 SGHKS and CDR2 YYEKEE come from the germline V gene (reference sequence). Trimming shortened V by 7 bases and J by 5 bases, and 9 bases separated the two germline ends. CDR3 in amino acids: CASWAQYGYTF. In nucleotides, the CDR3 is TGTGCCAGCTGGGCCCAGTATGGCTACACCTTC.

This clone has only one observation. The CDR3, as DNA: TGTGCCAGCAGTGAACTTCAGGGGTCCGGAAACACCATATATTTT. Its protein product is CASSELQGSGNTIYF. The V and J genes are TRBV6-1 and TRBJ1-3, with D tentatively TRBD1 (6 bases). From germline, CDR1 is MNHNS and CDR2 SASEGT. V lost 2 bases and J 4 bases, leaving 12 bases between the germline ends. The CDR3 runs to 15 residues.

J is TRBJ1-3 and V is TRBV4-1; possibly TRBD1 for D (5 bases). The CDR3 is 18 residues long. CDR1 is MGHRA and CDR2 is YSYEKL in the germline V gene. The V gene lost 1 base and the J gene lost 4 bases, with 20 bases spanning the gap. In DNA, the CDR3 is TGCGCCAGCAGCCAAGTCGACATGGGACTTGTTTCCGGAAACACCATATATTTT. It specifies CASSQVDMGLVSGNTIYF.

The chain has TRBV7-9 and TRBJ2-5, with 10 bases identical to TRBD1. The J call may be faulty, since TRBJ2-7 better matches the DNA end. This CDR3 spans 14 amino acids. Germline assignment: CDR1 SEHNR and CDR2 FQNEAQ (reference sequence). The CDR3 sequence is CASSKRDRGDEQYF. Here the CDR3 DNA reads TGTGCCAGCAGCAAGCGGGACAGGGGCGACGAGCAGTACTTC.

The rearrangement links TRBV7-9 to TRBJ2-7; 8 bases line up with TRBD1. Losses at the gene ends were 4 bases for V and 1 base for J; bases not matched to a gene: 3. This CDR3 is 14 amino acids long. Germline V CDR1 and CDR2: SEHNR, FQNEAQ (reference sequence). CDR3: CASSSGQGSYEQYF. CDR3 coding DNA: TGTGCCAGCAGCTCCGGACAGGGTTCCTACGAGCAGTACTTC.

CDR3 bases: TGTGCCAGCAGTTACGGGGAGGCAACTAATGAAAAACTGTTTTTT. The encoded protein is CASSYGEATNEKLFF. The chain has TRBV6-6 and TRBJ1-4; the D is unclear. The CDR3 has 15 residues. V was pared by 2 bases and J by 0 bases, with 7 bases between. Germline CDR1 reads MNHNY; CDR2 reads SVGAGI (reference sequence).

This clone was found a few times. V and J are TRBV2 and TRBJ1-4; tentatively, D is TRBD1 (6 bases). Germline loops: CDR1 SNHLY, CDR2 FYNNEI. The CDR3 spans 16 residues. The V end lost 6 bases, the J end lost 4 bases, and 18 bases lay between the germline ends. The CDR3 sequence is CASSSRRGGINEKLFF. Here the CDR3 DNA reads TGTGCCAGCAGCTCCCGGAGGGGGGGCATTAATGAAAAACTGTTTTTT.